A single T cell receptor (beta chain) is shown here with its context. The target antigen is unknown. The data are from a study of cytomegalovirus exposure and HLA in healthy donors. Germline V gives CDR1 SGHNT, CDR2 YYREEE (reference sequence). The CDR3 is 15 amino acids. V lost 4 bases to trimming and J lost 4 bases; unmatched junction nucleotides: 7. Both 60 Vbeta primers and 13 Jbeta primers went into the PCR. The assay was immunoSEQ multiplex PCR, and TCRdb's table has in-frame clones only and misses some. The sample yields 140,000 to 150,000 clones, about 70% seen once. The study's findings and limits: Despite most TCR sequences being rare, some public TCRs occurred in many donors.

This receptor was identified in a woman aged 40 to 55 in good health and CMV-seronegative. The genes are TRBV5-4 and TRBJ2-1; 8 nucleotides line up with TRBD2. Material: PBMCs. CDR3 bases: TGTGCCAGCAGCCAACTAGCGGCACCTTACAATGAGCAGTTCTTC. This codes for CASSQLAAPYNEQFF.